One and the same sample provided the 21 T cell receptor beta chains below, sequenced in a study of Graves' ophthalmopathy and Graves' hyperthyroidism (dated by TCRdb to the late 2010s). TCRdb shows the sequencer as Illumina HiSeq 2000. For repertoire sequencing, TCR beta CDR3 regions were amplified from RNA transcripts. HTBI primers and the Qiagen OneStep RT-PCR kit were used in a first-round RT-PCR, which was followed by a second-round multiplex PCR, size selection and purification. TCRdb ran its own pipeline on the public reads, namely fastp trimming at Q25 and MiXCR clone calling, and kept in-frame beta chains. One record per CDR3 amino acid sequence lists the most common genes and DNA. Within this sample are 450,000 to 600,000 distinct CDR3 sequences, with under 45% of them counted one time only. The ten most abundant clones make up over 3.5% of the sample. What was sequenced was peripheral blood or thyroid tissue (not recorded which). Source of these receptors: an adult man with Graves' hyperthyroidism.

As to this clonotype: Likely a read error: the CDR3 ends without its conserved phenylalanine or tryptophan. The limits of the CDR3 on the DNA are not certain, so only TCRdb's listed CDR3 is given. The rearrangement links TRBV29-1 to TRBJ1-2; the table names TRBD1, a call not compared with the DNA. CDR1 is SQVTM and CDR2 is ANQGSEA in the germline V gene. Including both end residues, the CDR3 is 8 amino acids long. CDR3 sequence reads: CSVTGVWT.

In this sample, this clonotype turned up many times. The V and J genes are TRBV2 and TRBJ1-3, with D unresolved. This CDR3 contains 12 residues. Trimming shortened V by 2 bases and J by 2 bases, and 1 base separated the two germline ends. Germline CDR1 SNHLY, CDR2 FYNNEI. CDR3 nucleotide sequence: TGTGCCAGCAGTGAAACTGGAAACACCATATATTTT. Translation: CASSETGNTIYF.

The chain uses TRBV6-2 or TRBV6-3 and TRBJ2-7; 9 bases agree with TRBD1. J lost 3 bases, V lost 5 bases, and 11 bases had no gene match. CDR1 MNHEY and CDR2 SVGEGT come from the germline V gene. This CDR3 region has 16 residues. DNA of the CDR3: TGTGCCAGCAGTGAAAGGGACAGGGCGAACTTCTACGAGCAGTACTTC. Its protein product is CASSERDRANFYEQYF.

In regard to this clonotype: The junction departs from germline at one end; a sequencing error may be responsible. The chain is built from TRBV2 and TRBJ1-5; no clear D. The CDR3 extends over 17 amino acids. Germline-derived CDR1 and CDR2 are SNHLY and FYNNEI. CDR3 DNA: TGTGCCATCAGTGAGTCAGGAGGACTCTTGATCAATCAGCCCCAGCATTTT. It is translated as CAISESGGLLINQPQHF.

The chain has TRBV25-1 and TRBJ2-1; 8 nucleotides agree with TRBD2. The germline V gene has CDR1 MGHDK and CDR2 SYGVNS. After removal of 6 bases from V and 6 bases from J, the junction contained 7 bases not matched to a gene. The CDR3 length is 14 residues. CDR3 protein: CASRTGGAANEQFF. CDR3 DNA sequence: TGTGCCAGCAGAACCGGGGGGGCTGCCAATGAGCAGTTCTTC.

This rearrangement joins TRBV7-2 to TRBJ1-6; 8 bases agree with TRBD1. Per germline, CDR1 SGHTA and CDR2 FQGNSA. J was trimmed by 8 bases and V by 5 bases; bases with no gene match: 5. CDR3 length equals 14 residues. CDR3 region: CASSRGTGYSPLHF. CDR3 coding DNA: TGTGCCAGCAGCCGCGGGACAGGCTATTCACCCCTCCACTTT.

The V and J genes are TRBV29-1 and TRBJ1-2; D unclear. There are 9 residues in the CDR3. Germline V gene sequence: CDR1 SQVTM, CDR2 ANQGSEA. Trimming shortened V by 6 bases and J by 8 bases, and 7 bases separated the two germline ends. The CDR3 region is CSVREGYTF. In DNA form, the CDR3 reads TGCAGCGTCCGGGAGGGCTACACCTTC.

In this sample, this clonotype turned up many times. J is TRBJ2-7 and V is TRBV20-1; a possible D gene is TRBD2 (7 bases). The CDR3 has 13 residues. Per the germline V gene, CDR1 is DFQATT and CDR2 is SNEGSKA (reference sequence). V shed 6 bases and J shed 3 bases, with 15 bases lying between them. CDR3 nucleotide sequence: TGCAGTGCCAGGGGCGGGAGCGGCTACGAGCAGTACTTC. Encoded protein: CSARGGSGYEQYF.

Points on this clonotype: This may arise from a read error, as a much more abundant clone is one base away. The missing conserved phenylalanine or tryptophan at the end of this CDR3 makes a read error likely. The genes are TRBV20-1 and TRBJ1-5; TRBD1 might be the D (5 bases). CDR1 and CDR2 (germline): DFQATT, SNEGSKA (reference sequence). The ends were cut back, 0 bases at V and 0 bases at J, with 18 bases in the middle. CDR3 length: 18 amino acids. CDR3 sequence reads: CSARDGAGWGYSNQPQHS. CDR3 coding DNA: TGCAGTGCTAGAGATGGCGCAGGGTGGGGGTATAGCAATCAGCCCCAGCATTCT.

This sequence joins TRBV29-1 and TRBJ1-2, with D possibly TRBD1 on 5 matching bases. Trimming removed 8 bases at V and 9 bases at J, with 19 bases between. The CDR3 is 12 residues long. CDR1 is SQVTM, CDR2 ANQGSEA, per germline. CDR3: CSSSQDGISYTF. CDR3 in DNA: TGCAGCAGTTCACAGGACGGGATAAGCTACACCTTC.

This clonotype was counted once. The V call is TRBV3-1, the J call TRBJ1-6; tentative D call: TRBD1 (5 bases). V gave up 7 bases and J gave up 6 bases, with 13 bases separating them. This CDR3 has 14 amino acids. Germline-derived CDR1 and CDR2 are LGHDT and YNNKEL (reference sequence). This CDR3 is CASTEGYGNSPLHF. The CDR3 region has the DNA TGTGCCAGCACGGAGGGGTATGGTAATTCACCCCTCCACTTT. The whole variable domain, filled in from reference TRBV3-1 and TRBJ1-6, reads DTAVSQTPKYLVTQMGNDKSIKCEQNLGHDTMYWYKQDSKKFLKIMFSYNNKELIINETVPNRFSPKSPDKAHLNLHINSLELGDSAVYFCASTEGYGNSPLHFGNGTRLTVT.

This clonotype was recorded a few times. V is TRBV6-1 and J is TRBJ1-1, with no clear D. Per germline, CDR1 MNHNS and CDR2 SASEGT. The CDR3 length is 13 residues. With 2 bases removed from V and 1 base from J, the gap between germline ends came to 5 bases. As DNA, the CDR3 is TGTGCCAGCAGTGAATGGCAGAACACTGAAGCTTTCTTT. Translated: CASSEWQNTEAFF.

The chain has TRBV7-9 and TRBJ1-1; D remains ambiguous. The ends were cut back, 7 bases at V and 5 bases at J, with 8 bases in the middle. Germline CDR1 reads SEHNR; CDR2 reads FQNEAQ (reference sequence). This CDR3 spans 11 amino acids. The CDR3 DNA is TGTGCCAGCAACCGGTGGACTGAAGCTTTCTTT. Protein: CASNRWTEAFF.

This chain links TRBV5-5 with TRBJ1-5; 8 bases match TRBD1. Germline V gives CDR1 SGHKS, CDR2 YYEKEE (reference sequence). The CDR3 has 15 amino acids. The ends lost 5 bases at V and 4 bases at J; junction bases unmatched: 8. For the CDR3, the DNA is TGTGCCAGCAGTAAAAAAACAGGGGGAAATCAGCCCCAGCATTTT. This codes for CASSKKTGGNQPQHF.

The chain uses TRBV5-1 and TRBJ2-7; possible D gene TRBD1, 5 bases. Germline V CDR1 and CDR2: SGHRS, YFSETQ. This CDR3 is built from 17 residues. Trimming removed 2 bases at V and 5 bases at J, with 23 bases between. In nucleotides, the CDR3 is TGCGCCAGCAGCTTTATCGCCGCCGCCCAGGGCGCCCACGAGCAGTACTTC. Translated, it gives CASSFIAAAQGAHEQYF.

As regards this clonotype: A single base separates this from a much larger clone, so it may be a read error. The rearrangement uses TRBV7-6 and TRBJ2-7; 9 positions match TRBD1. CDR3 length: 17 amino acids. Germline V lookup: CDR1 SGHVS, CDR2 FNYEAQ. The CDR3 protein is CASSLAGGGTGSYEQHF. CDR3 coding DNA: TGTGCCAGCAGCTTAGCAGGGGGGGGGACAGGGTCCTACGAGCAGCACTTC.

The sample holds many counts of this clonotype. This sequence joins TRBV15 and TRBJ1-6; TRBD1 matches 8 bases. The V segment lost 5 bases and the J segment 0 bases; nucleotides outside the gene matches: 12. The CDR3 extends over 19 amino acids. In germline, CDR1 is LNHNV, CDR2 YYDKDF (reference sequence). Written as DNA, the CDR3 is TGTGCCACCAGCCGTCGAGACAGGGGACGGAGCTCCTATAATTCACCCCTCCACTTT. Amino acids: CATSRRDRGRSSYNSPLHF.

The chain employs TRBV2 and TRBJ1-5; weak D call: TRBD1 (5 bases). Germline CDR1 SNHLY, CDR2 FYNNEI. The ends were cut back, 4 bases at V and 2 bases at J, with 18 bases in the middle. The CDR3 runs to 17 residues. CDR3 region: CASSVLPREGCNQPQHF. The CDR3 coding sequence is TGTGCCAGCAGTGTCCTACCCAGGGAGGGTTGCAATCAGCCCCAGCATTTT. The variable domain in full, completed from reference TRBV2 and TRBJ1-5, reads EPEVTQTPSHQVTQMGQEVILRCVPISNHLYFYWYRQILGQKVEFLVSFYNNEISEKSEIFDDQFSVERPDGSNFTLKIRSTKLEDSAMYFCASSVLPREGCNQPQHFGDGTRLSIL.

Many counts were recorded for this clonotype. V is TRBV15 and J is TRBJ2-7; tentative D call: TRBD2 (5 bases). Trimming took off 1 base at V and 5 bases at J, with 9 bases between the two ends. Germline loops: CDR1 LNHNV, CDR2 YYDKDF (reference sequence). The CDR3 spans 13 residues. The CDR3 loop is CATSRVASHEQYF. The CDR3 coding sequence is TGTGCCACCAGCAGAGTGGCTAGCCACGAGCAGTACTTC.

The CDR3 DNA sequence: TGTGCCAGCAGCTTGAGGAGCCTAAACACAGATACGCAGTATTTT. Amino acids: CASSLRSLNTDTQYF. The chain couples TRBV7-6 to TRBJ2-3; D remains ambiguous. CDR3 length: 15 residues. The germline gives CDR1 SGHVS, CDR2 FNYEAQ. Trimming took off 3 bases at V and 2 bases at J, with 12 bases between the two ends.

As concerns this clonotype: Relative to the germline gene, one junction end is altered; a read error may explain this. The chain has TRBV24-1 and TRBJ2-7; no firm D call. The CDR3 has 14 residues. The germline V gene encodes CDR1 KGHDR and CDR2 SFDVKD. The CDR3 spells CASSSPLGVNEQYF. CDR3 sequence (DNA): TGTGCCAGCAGTTCCCCTCTGGGTGTAAACGAGCAGTACTTC.